Listed below are T cell receptor beta chains from one sample, sequenced in a study of T cells after yellow fever vaccination. TCRdb redid the calling of the 5' RACE reads with MiXCR, one entry per CDR3 protein. The profile shows some 500,000 distinct CDR3 sequences, 13% of them singletons. The specimen was PBMCs, collected on the day of the yellow fever booster vaccination. These receptors all come from a man younger than 45 who received the YFV17D yellow fever vaccine. Each CDR3 is given with its conserved first and last residue. The D gene is left open where the match is weak. Size tells how often a clone was seen (once, few, many) or the class of an expanded clone, and some rows leave it out.

d_call	clone_size	j_call	v_call	cdr3_nt	cdr3_aa
TRBD1	.	TRBJ1-4	TRBV5-1	TGCGCCAGCAGCCAACAGGGACAGGGTGCGGCAAAACTGTTTTTT	CASSQQGQGAAKLFF
.	few	TRBJ2-3	TRBV5-1	TGCGCCAGCAGCTTGGCCACGAAGGCAAGCACAGATACGCAGTATTTT	CASSLATKASTDTQYF
.	few	TRBJ2-7	TRBV6-5	TGTGCCAGCAGTTACTCATCGACCTCCGAGCAGTACTTC	CASSYSSTSEQYF
.	few	TRBJ2-7	TRBV10-3	TGTGCCATCGGAAACAGGGATTACGAGCAGTACTTC	CAIGNRDYEQYF
.	few	TRBJ2-7	TRBV5-1	TGCGCCAGCAGCTTCCCCCGGAGTTACGAGCAGTACTTC	CASSFPRSYEQYF
TRBD1	few	TRBJ2-5	TRBV2	TGTGCCAGCAGTGAAGGGGGACAGGGAACGAGGGAGACCCAGTACTTC	CASSEGGQGTRETQYF
.	.	TRBJ2-7	TRBV29-1	TGCAGCGTCGCAGACAGGACCCCTACCTACGAGCAGTACTTC	CSVADRTPTYEQYF
.	.	TRBJ2-5	TRBV5-6	TGTGCCAGCAGCGGACCAATCATGGATGAGACCCAGTACTTC	CASSGPIMDETQYF
TRBD1	.	TRBJ2-7	TRBV9	TGTGCCAGCAGCGCGGGACAGCTGAGCTCCTACGAGCAGTACTTC	CASSAGQLSSYEQYF
TRBD1	few	TRBJ1-1	TRBV5-4	TGTGCCAGCAGCGTAGACAGGGGGTATATAGTGAACACTGAAGCTTTCTTT	CASSVDRGYIVNTEAFF
.	few	TRBJ2-7	TRBV20-1	TGCAGTGCTAGCAGGAGTGGGGAACGAGAGCAGTACTTC	CSASRSGEREQYF
.	.	TRBJ2-2	TRBV4-3	TGCGCCAGCAGCCAAGACGGTCAGACCGGGGAGCTGTTTTTT	CASSQDGQTGELFF
.	few	TRBJ1-2	TRBV20-1	TGCAGTGCTAGAGATCTCTACAGGGTTTATACCTTC	CSARDLYRVYTF
.	few	TRBJ2-3	TRBV27	TGTGCCAGCGGAAGCTTTACGGAAAGATCTAGCACAGATACGCAGTATTTT	CASGSFTERSSTDTQYF
.	many	TRBJ2-7	TRBV5-4	TGTGCCAGCAGCTTGGGGCAGGGTAATCGGGAGCAGTACTTC	CASSLGQGNREQYF
TRBD2	many	TRBJ2-7	TRBV11-2	TGTGCCAGCAGCTTAGGGTCTAGCGGGATCTACGAGCAGTACTTC	CASSLGSSGIYEQYF
.	few	TRBJ2-3	TRBV27	TGTGCCAGCAGTTCATATGGGACCTTTGGGGCAGATACGCAGTATTTT	CASSSYGTFGADTQYF
.	.	TRBJ2-3	TRBV6-2/TRBV6-3	TGTGCCAGCAGTCTCCTGCCCTTCTCAGATACGCAGTATTTT	CASSLLPFSDTQYF
TRBD2	.	TRBJ2-1	TRBV20-1	TGCAGTGCTAGACGGGCTAGCGGACACAATGAGCAGTTCTTC	CSARRASGHNEQFF
.	many	TRBJ1-1	TRBV10-3	TGTGCCATCAAGGACGCCGACAACACTGAAGCTTTCTTT	CAIKDADNTEAFF
.	many	TRBJ2-7	TRBV18	TGTGCCAGCTCACCACCAATGAGCGAGCAGTACTTC	CASSPPMSEQYF
TRBD2	.	TRBJ2-3	TRBV7-6	TGTGCCACCGTTCCGGGACTAGCGGGGCTCACAGATACGCAGTATTTT	CATVPGLAGLTDTQYF
.	.	TRBJ2-5	TRBV2	TGTGCCAGCACTCAGGGGCGGGAGACCCAGTACTTC	CASTQGRETQYF
.	.	TRBJ2-7	TRBV5-1	TGCGCCAGCAGCGACTTCCACGAGCAGTACTTC	CASSDFHEQYF
TRBD2	.	TRBJ2-1	TRBV7-9	TGTGCCAGCAGACAGACTAGCGGGGGTTACAATGAGCAGTTCTTC	CASRQTSGGYNEQFF
.	.	TRBJ2-5	TRBV5-1	TGCGCCAGCAGCCTCCGGGACTCAGTAGAGACCCAGTACTTC	CASSLRDSVETQYF
.	.	TRBJ2-5	TRBV3-1	TGTGCCAGCAGATCGGGATCTCGGGAGACCCAGTACTTC	CASRSGSRETQYF
.	many	TRBJ2-3	TRBV20-1	TGCAGTGCTAGTCGGGGAGACACAGATACGCAGTATTTT	CSASRGDTDTQYF
TRBD2	few	TRBJ2-5	TRBV20-1	TGCAGTGCTAAGAAGCGGGAGGGACAAGAGACCCAGTACTTC	CSAKKREGQETQYF
TRBD2	.	TRBJ2-7	TRBV29-1	TGCAGCGTTGAGCCTAGCGGAACCTACGAGCAGTACTTC	CSVEPSGTYEQYF
.	.	TRBJ2-7	TRBV28	TGTGCCAGCAGTGGGGCCGGGACGGAAACCTACGAGCAGTACTTC	CASSGAGTETYEQYF
TRBD1	many	TRBJ2-2	TRBV5-5	TGTGCCAGCAGCTTGGTGTTAGGACAGGGAATCACCGGGGAGCTGTTTTTT	CASSLVLGQGITGELFF
TRBD2	.	TRBJ2-6	TRBV7-9	TGTGCCAGCAGCTTTGCCGCGGGGGGCAGTGGGGCCAACGTCCTGACTTTC	CASSFAAGGSGANVLTF
TRBD2	few	TRBJ2-1	TRBV5-1	TGCGCCAGCAGCTCTAGGACTAGCGACAATGAGCAGTTCTTC	CASSSRTSDNEQFF
TRBD2	.	TRBJ2-3	TRBV20-1	TGCAGTGCCGTCAGCCCGACTAGCGGGGGACCCACAGATACGCAGTATTTT	CSAVSPTSGGPTDTQYF
.	.	TRBJ1-2	TRBV10-3	TGTGCCATCAGTGGGACAGCCGACTATGGCTACACCTTC	CAISGTADYGYTF
.	.	TRBJ2-4	TRBV28	TGTGCCAGCAGTTTTCACAACATTCAGTACTTC	CASSFHNIQYF
TRBD2	few	TRBJ2-5	TRBV7-2	TGTGCCAGCAGCTTAGCGGGGAGGGCACCGCTGGAGACCCAGTACTTC	CASSLAGRAPLETQYF
.	.	TRBJ2-1	TRBV4-3	TGCGCCAGCAGCCCCGCCCAGACTAGTTTTGGGTCTCTTAATGAGCAGTTCTTC	CASSPAQTSFGSLNEQFF
.	few	TRBJ2-4	TRBV3-1	TGTGCCAGCAGCGTTAGCGGCCCGTTGAACATTCAGTACTTC	CASSVSGPLNIQYF
.	few	TRBJ2-3	TRBV14	TGTGCCAGCAGCCAAGGGTATGGAGGCGTCAGGGGCACAGATACGCAGTATTTT	CASSQGYGGVRGTDTQYF
TRBD1	many	TRBJ1-4	TRBV7-2	TGTGCCAGCAGCGGTTCAGGGGGAGCTAATGAAAAACTGTTTTTT	CASSGSGGANEKLFF
TRBD2	few	TRBJ2-3	TRBV7-2	TGTGCCAGCAGCTTAGCGCCAGGAACTAGCGGGAGTCCACCCCCAACAGATACGCAGTATTTT	CASSLAPGTSGSPPPTDTQYF
.	.	TRBJ2-7	TRBV23-1	TGCGCCAGCAGTCAATCGACGCGGTTGTACCTCTCCTACGAGCAGTACTTC	CASSQSTRLYLSYEQYF